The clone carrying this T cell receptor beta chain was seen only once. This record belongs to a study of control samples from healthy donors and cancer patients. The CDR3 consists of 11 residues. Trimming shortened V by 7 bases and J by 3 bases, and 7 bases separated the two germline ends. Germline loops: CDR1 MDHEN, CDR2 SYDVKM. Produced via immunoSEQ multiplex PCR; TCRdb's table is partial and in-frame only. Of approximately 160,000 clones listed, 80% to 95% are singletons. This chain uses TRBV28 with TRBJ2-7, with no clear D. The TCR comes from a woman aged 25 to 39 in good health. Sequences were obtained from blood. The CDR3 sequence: CASNSFYEQYF. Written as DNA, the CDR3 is TGTGCCAGCAACAGTTTCTACGAGCAGTACTTC.